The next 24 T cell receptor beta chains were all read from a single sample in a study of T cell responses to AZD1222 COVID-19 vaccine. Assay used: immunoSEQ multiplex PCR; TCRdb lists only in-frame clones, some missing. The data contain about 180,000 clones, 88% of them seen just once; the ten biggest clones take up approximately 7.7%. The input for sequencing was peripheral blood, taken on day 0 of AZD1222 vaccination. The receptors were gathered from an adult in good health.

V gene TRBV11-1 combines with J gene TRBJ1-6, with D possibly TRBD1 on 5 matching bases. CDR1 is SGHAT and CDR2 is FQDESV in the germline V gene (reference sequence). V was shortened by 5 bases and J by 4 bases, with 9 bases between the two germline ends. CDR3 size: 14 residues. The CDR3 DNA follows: TGTGCCAGCAGCCGGGGACGGTATAATTCACCCCTCCACTTT. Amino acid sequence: CASSRGRYNSPLHF.

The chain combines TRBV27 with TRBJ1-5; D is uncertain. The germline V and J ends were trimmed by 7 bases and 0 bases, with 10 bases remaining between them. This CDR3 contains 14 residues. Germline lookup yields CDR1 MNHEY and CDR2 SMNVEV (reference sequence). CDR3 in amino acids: CASKSDYSNQPQHF. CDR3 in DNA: TGTGCCAGCAAGTCGGACTATAGCAATCAGCCCCAGCATTTT.

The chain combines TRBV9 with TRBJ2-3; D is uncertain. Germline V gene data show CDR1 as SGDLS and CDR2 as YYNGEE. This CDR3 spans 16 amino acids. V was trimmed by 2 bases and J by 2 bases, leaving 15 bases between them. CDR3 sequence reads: CASSVFDTSTTDTQYF. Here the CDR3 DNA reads TGTGCCAGCAGCGTTTTTGATACCTCCACCACAGATACGCAGTATTTT. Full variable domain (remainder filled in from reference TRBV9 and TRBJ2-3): DSGVTQTPKHLITATGQRVTLRCSPRSGDLSVYWYQQSLDQGLQFLIQYYNGEERAKGNILERFSAQQFPDLHSELNLSSLELGDSALYFCASSVFDTSTTDTQYFGPGTRLTVL.

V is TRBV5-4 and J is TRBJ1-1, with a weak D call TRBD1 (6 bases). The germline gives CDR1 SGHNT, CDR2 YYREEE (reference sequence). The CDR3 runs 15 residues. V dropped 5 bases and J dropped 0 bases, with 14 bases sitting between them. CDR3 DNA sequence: TGTGCCAGCAGTCCCGCAGGGGCCATGAACACTGAAGCTTTCTTT. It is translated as CASSPAGAMNTEAFF.

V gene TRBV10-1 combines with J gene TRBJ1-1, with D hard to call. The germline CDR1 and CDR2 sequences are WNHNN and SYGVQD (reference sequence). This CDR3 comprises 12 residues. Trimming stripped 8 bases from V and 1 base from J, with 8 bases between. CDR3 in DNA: TGCGCCAGCGGTAACAGGAACACTGAAGCTTTCTTT. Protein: CASGNRNTEAFF.

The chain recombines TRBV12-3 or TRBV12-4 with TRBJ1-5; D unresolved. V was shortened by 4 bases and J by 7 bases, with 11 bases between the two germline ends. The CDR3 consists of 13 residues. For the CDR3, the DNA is TGTGCCAGCAGTTACGAGGGTGAACAGCCCCAGCATTTT. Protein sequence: CASSYEGEQPQHF.

CDR3 DNA: TGTGCCAGCAGCCGAGAGGGGAATTCACCCCTCCACTTT. This codes for CASSREGNSPLHF. The genes are TRBV5-5 and TRBJ1-6, with D possibly TRBD1 on 5 matching bases. The CDR3 runs to 13 residues. The germline gives CDR1 SGHKS, CDR2 YYEKEE (reference sequence). Trimming left V 4 bases short and J 7 bases short, with 9 bases between.

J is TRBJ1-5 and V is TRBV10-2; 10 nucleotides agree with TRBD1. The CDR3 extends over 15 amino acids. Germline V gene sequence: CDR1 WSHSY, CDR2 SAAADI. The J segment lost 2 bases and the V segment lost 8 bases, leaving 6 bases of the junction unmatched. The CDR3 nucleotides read TGCGCCAGCGGGACAGGGGAGGTAGGCAATCAGCCCCAGCATTTT. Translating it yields CASGTGEVGNQPQHF.

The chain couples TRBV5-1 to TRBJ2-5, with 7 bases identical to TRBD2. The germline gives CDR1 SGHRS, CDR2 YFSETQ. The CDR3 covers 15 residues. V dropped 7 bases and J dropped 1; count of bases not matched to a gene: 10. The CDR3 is CASHDERGLQETQYF. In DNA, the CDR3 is TGCGCCAGCCACGATGAGCGGGGCCTCCAAGAGACCCAGTACTTC.

The CDR3 here is CAWRGTRSGELFF. As DNA, the CDR3 is TGTGCCTGGCGTGGGACTAGATCTGGGGAGCTGTTTTTT. The chain employs TRBV30 and TRBJ2-2; 8 nucleotides line up with TRBD2. This CDR3 region has 13 residues. V was clipped by 5 bases and J by 8 bases; unmatched bases: 7. Germline assignment: CDR1 GTSNPN and CDR2 SVGIG (reference sequence).

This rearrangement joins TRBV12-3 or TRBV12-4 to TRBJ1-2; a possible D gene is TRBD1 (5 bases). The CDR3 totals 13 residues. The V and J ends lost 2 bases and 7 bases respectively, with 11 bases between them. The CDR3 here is CASSLSRVGGYTF. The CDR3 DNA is TGTGCCAGCAGTTTAAGCAGGGTGGGTGGCTACACCTTC.

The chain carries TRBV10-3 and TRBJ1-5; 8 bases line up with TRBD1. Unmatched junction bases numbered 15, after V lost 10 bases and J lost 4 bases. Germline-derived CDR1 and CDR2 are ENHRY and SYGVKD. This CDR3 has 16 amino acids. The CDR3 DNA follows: TGTGCCACCGCGGTGGCGTCGGACAGGGAGAATCAGCCCCAGCATTTT. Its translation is CATAVASDRENQPQHF.

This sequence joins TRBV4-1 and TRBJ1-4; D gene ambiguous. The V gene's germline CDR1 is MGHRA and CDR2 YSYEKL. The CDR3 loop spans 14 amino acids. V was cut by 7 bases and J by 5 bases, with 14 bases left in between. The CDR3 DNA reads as TGCGCCAGCACCCGTAGATGGGGAAATGAAAAACTGTTTTTT. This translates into CASTRRWGNEKLFF.

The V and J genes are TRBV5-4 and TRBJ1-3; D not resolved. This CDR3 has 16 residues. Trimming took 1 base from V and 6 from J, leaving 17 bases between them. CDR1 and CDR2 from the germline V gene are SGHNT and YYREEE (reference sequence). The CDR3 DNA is TGTGCCAGCAGCTTGAAGGTCTGGCAGGTAGAAAACACCATATATTTT. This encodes CASSLKVWQVENTIYF.

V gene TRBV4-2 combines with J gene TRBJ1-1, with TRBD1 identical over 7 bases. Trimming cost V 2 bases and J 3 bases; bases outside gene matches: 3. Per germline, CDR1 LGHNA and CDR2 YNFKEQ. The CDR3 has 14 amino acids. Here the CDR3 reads CASSQPTGDTEAFF. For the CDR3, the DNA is TGTGCCAGCAGCCAACCCACAGGGGACACTGAAGCTTTCTTT.

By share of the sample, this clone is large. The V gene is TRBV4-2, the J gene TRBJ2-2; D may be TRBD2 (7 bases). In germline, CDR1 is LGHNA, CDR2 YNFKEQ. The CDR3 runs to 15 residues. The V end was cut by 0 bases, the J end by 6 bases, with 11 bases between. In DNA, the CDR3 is TGTGCCAGCAGCCAAGATGAGGGGGGGGCCGGGGAGCTGTTTTTT. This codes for CASSQDEGGAGELFF.

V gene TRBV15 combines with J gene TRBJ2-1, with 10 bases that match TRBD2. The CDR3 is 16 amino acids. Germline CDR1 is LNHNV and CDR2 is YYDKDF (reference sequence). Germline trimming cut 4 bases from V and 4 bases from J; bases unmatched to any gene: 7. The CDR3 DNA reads TGTGCCACCAGCACCCCAAGGACTAGCGGATACAATGAGCAGTTCTTC. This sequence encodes CATSTPRTSGYNEQFF.

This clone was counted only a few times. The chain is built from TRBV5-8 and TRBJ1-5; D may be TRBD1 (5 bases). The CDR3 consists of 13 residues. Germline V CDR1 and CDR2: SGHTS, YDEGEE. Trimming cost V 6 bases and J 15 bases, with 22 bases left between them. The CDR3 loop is CASTPRLGGVGHF. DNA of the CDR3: TGTGCCAGCACCCCCAGGTTGGGGGGAGTAGGGCATTTT.

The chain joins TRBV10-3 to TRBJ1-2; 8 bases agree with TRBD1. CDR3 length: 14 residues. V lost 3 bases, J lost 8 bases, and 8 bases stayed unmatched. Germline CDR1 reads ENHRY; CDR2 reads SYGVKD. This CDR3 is CAISDNRGTWGYTF. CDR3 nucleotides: TGTGCCATCAGTGATAACAGGGGGACTTGGGGCTACACCTTC.

CDR3 in DNA: TGTGCCAGCAGTCGTGGTAGCTTGCAGTACTTC. Translation gives CASSRGSLQYF. The chain recombines TRBV2 with TRBJ2-7; D unresolved. The CDR3 length is 11 residues. Germline values: CDR1 SNHLY, CDR2 FYNNEI. V dropped 5 bases and J dropped 9 bases, with 11 bases sitting between them.

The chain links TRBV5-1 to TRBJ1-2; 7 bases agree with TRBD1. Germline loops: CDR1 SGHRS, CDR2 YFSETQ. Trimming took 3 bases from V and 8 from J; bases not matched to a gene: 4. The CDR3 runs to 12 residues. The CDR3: CASSSDREGYTF. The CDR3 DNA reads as TGCGCCAGCAGCTCTGACAGGGAAGGCTACACCTTC.

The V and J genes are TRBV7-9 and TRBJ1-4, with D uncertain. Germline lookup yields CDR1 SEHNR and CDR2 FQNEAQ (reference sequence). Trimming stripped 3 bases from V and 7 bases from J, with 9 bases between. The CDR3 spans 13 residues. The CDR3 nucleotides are TGTGCCAGCAGCTTGGGAGGGTCTGAAAAACTGTTTTTT. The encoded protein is CASSLGGSEKLFF.

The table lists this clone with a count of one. The CDR3 sequence is CASSTGGSNIQYF. CDR3 in DNA: TGTGCCAGCAGTACAGGGGGCTCAAACATTCAGTACTTC. The chain links TRBV27 to TRBJ2-4, with 9 positions matching TRBD1. The CDR3 runs to 13 residues. V shed 5 bases and J 6 bases; nucleotides not matched to a gene: 2. Per the germline V gene, CDR1 is MNHEY and CDR2 is SMNVEV (reference sequence).

The CDR3: CASSERSDGNIQYF. CDR3 coding DNA: TGTGCCAGCAGTGAAAGAAGTGATGGTAACATTCAGTACTTC. V and J are TRBV6-1 and TRBJ2-4; D is ambiguous. CDR3 length equals 14 residues. V dropped 2 bases and J dropped 7 bases, with 12 bases sitting between them. Germline CDR1 reads MNHNS; CDR2 reads SASEGT.